This T cell receptor beta chain was recovered during a study of T-cell memory formation after mild COVID-19. MiXCR, applied by TCRdb to the 5' RACE reads, yields one record per CDR3 protein. Of more than 350,000 distinct CDR3 sequences listed, under 25% are singletons. Study-level points and caveats: Among CD4+ contracting clones, most were CM and EM, and CD8+ ones EMRA. Researchers found some responding clones in pre-infection memory, a sign that cross-reactive memory joined. Later expanders leaned CD4+, whereas clones that contracted between day 15 and 85 were balanced CD4/CD8.

CDR3 length: 11 residues. The germline V and J ends were trimmed by 3 bases and 5 bases, with 6 bases remaining between them. Germline CDR1 DFQATT, CDR2 SNEGSKA (reference sequence). Concerning this clonotype itself: Its specificity is not known.

The sequence came from an adult woman who had mild COVID-19 (a few samples of this study predate the infection). Cell type and time point are not known. Sequenced sample: PBMCs or a T cell subset sorted from them (not recorded which). This chain links TRBV20-1 with TRBJ2-3, with D unclear. The DNA for the CDR3 is TGCAGTGCTAGTCGTGGAGATACGCAGTATTTT. Its translation is CSASRGDTQYF.